This T cell receptor (beta chain) stems from a study of OX40 agonist ivuxolimab in advanced cancers. Study results and caveats: The CD4+ and CD8+ T cells in the blood had expanded clonally by week 6 at 0.1 to 3.0 mg/kg. CD4+ T cells averaged fewer expanded clones than CD8+ T cells. The expanded peripheral T cells' antigen specificity was not determined.

Libraries were prepared by immunoSEQ multiplex PCR; TCRdb keeps only in-frame clonotypes and omits some of them. The sample carries about 64,000 clones, about 81% recorded once. This clone has more than one count but fewer than ten. The target antigen is unknown. The CDR3 extends over 16 amino acids. Germline V gives CDR1 SNHLY, CDR2 FYNNEI. Trimming at V came to 2 bases and at J to 0 bases, leaving 7 bases not matched to a gene. This chain joins TRBV2 and TRBJ2-7, with TRBD2 identical over 7 bases. The sequence was obtained from an adult with an advanced solid tumor such as melanoma, head and neck, liver or kidney cancer. Source: CD4+ or CD8+ T cells sorted from blood, taken in a trial of the OX40 agonist ivuxolimab. The CDR3 protein is CASSEPTAGLSYEQYF. As DNA, the CDR3 is TGTGCCAGCAGTGAACCTACAGCGGGACTCTCCTACGAGCAGTACTTC.